This T cell receptor (beta chain) was identified during a study of early T cells in non-severe SARS-CoV-2 infection. Study-level information: The authors sequenced bulk RNA from unsorted whole blood, leaving chains unpaired. Study-level points and caveats: There was a bias toward anti-spike CD8 responses in VDJdb matching, which missed private and CD4 specificities.

From germline, CDR1 is MDHEN and CDR2 SYDVKM. Trimming left V 4 bases short and J 1 base short, with 14 bases between. This CDR3 is 15 amino acids long. Notes on this clonotype: Its cognate antigen is unknown.

Unique molecular identifier tags were affixed to discrete cDNA molecules. Each CDR3 protein gets one entry after TCRdb re-called the 5' RACE reads with MiXCR. The table shows some 66,000 distinct CDR3 sequences, with roughly an eighth occurring only once. The sequenced sample consisted of whole blood. The chain joins TRBV28 to TRBJ2-7; the D gene is possibly TRBD2 (6 bases). This TCR was recovered from an adult who was a healthcare worker with PCR-confirmed SARS-CoV-2 infection or an uninfected control (not recorded which). The CDR3 loop reads CASSSLEGRSYEQYF. The DNA for the CDR3 is TGTGCCAGCAGTTCCCTTGAGGGGAGGTCCTACGAGCAGTACTTC.